A selection of T cell receptor beta chains follows, all from one sample in a study of vaccination and CD4 T cells after COVID-19. TCRdb itself ran the PCR reads through MiXCR, one entry per CDR3 protein. The top ten hold about 20% of the sample, which has 6,000 to 7,500 distinct CDR3 sequences, around 19% seen once. These TCRs' antigens remain unknown. The sequenced material came from CD4+ T cells from blood, cultured in vitro. These receptor sequences come from a human donor who had recovered from COVID-19. Each CDR3 is given with its conserved first and last residue. Fields, in order: V gene, CDR3 length, J gene, clone size, D gene, CDR3 protein, CDR3 DNA. D genes are given only for firm matches. Size is stated for part of the rows, as once, few or many counts, or as a class when the clone is expanded.

V gene: TRBV20-1
CDR3 length: 16
J gene: TRBJ2-7
clone size: NA
D gene: TRBD1
CDR3 protein: CSARGYDRDRTYEQYF
CDR3 DNA: TGCAGTGCTAGAGGTTATGACAGGGATCGGACCTACGAGCAGTACTTC

V gene: TRBV6-2/TRBV6-3
CDR3 length: 12
J gene: TRBJ1-2
clone size: medium-sized
D gene: NA
CDR3 protein: CASSTYYYGYTF
CDR3 DNA: TGTGCCAGCAGTACGTACTACTATGGCTACACCTTC

V gene: TRBV5-5
CDR3 length: 14
J gene: TRBJ1-2
clone size: NA
D gene: NA
CDR3 protein: CASSLGPRDYGYTF
CDR3 DNA: TGTGCCAGCAGCTTGGGACCACGGGACTATGGCTACACCTTC

V gene: TRBV28
CDR3 length: 18
J gene: TRBJ1-1
clone size: NA
D gene: TRBD1
CDR3 protein: CASSFFRGTAGRNTEAFF
CDR3 DNA: TGTGCCAGCAGTTTCTTTAGGGGGACAGCCGGGAGAAACACTGAAGCTTTCTTT

V gene: TRBV7-2
CDR3 length: 14
J gene: TRBJ1-1
clone size: few
D gene: NA
CDR3 protein: CASSFSILNTEAFF
CDR3 DNA: TGTGCCAGCAGCTTCAGCATTTTGAACACTGAAGCTTTCTTT

V gene: TRBV7-8
CDR3 length: 14
J gene: TRBJ2-1
clone size: medium-sized
D gene: TRBD2
CDR3 protein: CATTRREGDNEQFF
CDR3 DNA: TGTGCCACCACCAGGAGGGAGGGTGACAATGAGCAGTTCTTC

V gene: TRBV6-1
CDR3 length: 14
J gene: TRBJ2-7
clone size: NA
D gene: NA
CDR3 protein: CASSADGYSYEQYF
CDR3 DNA: TGTGCCAGCAGTGCCGACGGATACTCCTACGAGCAGTACTTC

V gene: TRBV25-1
CDR3 length: 19
J gene: TRBJ2-1
clone size: NA
D gene: TRBD2
CDR3 protein: CASSERRSSGTPSYNEQFF
CDR3 DNA: TGTGCCAGCAGTGAAAGGCGGAGTAGCGGGACCCCTTCCTACAATGAGCAGTTCTTC

V gene: TRBV7-9
CDR3 length: 15
J gene: TRBJ2-1
clone size: once
D gene: TRBD1
CDR3 protein: CASSSGQGSINEQFF
CDR3 DNA: TGTGCCAGCAGCTCCGGACAGGGATCTATCAATGAGCAGTTCTTC

V gene: TRBV18
CDR3 length: 15
J gene: TRBJ2-3
clone size: NA
D gene: NA
CDR3 protein: CASSLSVGDPDTQYF
CDR3 DNA: TGTGCCAGCTCACTCAGCGTTGGGGACCCAGATACGCAGTATTTT

V gene: TRBV28
CDR3 length: 16
J gene: TRBJ2-7
clone size: few
D gene: TRBD1
CDR3 protein: CASSPPGQGGLYEQYF
CDR3 DNA: TGTGCCAGCAGCCCTCCGGGACAGGGGGGACTCTACGAGCAGTACTTC

V gene: TRBV20-1
CDR3 length: 13
J gene: TRBJ2-7
clone size: NA
D gene: NA
CDR3 protein: CSVHLLRSYEQYF
CDR3 DNA: TGCAGTGTTCACTTACTTCGCTCCTACGAGCAGTACTTC

V gene: TRBV6-5
CDR3 length: 16
J gene: TRBJ2-3
clone size: medium-sized
D gene: TRBD2
CDR3 protein: CASSSRLAGSTDTQYF
CDR3 DNA: TGTGCCAGCAGTTCCAGACTAGCGGGGAGCACAGATACGCAGTATTTT

V gene: TRBV7-9
CDR3 length: 15
J gene: TRBJ2-7
clone size: few
D gene: TRBD2
CDR3 protein: CASSLAAGGTYEQYF
CDR3 DNA: TGTGCCAGCAGCTTAGCAGCGGGAGGGACCTACGAGCAGTACTTC

V gene: TRBV6-1
CDR3 length: 14
J gene: TRBJ1-4
clone size: NA
D gene: NA
CDR3 protein: CASSWMGTNEKLFF
CDR3 DNA: TGTGCCAGCAGCTGGATGGGAACTAATGAAAAACTGTTTTTT

V gene: TRBV19
CDR3 length: 16
J gene: TRBJ1-2
clone size: NA
D gene: NA
CDR3 protein: CASSIVSKGLVYGYTF
CDR3 DNA: TGTGCCAGTAGTATAGTCTCAAAGGGACTCGTCTATGGCTACACCTTC

V gene: TRBV6-1
CDR3 length: 13
J gene: TRBJ1-6
clone size: few
D gene: TRBD1
CDR3 protein: CASGQGENSPLHF
CDR3 DNA: TGTGCCAGCGGACAGGGGGAGAATTCACCCCTCCACTTT

V gene: TRBV12-3/TRBV12-4
CDR3 length: 14
J gene: TRBJ1-2
clone size: few
D gene: NA
CDR3 protein: CASSTGQSNYGYTF
CDR3 DNA: TGTGCCAGCAGTACCGGACAGTCTAACTATGGCTACACCTTC

V gene: TRBV7-2
CDR3 length: 12
J gene: TRBJ2-7
clone size: few
D gene: NA
CDR3 protein: CASSPSSYEQYF
CDR3 DNA: TGTGCCAGCAGCCCGAGCTCCTACGAGCAGTACTTC

V gene: TRBV10-3
CDR3 length: 17
J gene: TRBJ1-1
clone size: NA
D gene: TRBD1
CDR3 protein: CAISEGFSQGIKAEAFF
CDR3 DNA: TGTGCCATCAGTGAGGGGTTTTCACAGGGGATTAAAGCTGAAGCTTTCTTT

V gene: TRBV6-4
CDR3 length: 15
J gene: TRBJ1-5
clone size: medium-sized
D gene: TRBD1
CDR3 protein: CASSDSDRSNQPQHF
CDR3 DNA: TGTGCCAGCAGTGACTCGGACAGGTCCAATCAGCCCCAGCATTTT

V gene: TRBV7-2
CDR3 length: 14
J gene: TRBJ2-5
clone size: medium-sized
D gene: TRBD1
CDR3 protein: CASSLTGGQETQYF
CDR3 DNA: TGTGCCAGCAGCTTGACAGGGGGCCAAGAGACCCAGTACTTC

V gene: TRBV5-6
CDR3 length: 15
J gene: TRBJ2-7
clone size: once
D gene: NA
CDR3 protein: CASSFRSDSSYEQYF
CDR3 DNA: TGTGCCAGCAGCTTCAGGAGCGACAGCTCCTACGAGCAGTACTTC

V gene: TRBV6-1
CDR3 length: 16
J gene: TRBJ1-5
clone size: medium-sized
D gene: NA
CDR3 protein: CASSPLQGVSNQPQHF
CDR3 DNA: TGTGCCAGCAGTCCCCTCCAGGGTGTAAGCAATCAGCCCCAGCATTTT

V gene: TRBV27
CDR3 length: 17
J gene: TRBJ1-2
clone size: medium-sized
D gene: TRBD1
CDR3 protein: CASSLRTGQGVSGGYTF
CDR3 DNA: TGTGCCAGCAGTTTACGGACGGGACAGGGGGTTTCGGGAGGCTACACCTTC

V gene: TRBV6-2/TRBV6-3
CDR3 length: 11
J gene: TRBJ1-2
clone size: medium-sized
D gene: NA
CDR3 protein: CASSPGYGYTF
CDR3 DNA: TGTGCCAGCAGCCCAGGGTATGGCTACACCTTC

V gene: TRBV4-2
CDR3 length: 18
J gene: TRBJ2-3
clone size: NA
D gene: NA
CDR3 protein: CASSQPLTGTWTVDTQYF
CDR3 DNA: TGTGCCAGCAGCCAACCTTTAACCGGGACATGGACCGTAGATACGCAGTATTTT

V gene: TRBV7-2
CDR3 length: 13
J gene: TRBJ1-1
clone size: medium-sized
D gene: NA
CDR3 protein: CASSFTENTEAFF
CDR3 DNA: TGTGCCAGCAGCTTTACAGAGAACACTGAAGCTTTCTTT

V gene: TRBV19
CDR3 length: 17
J gene: TRBJ2-2
clone size: few
D gene: NA
CDR3 protein: CASSLSLQRTGTGELFF
CDR3 DNA: TGTGCCAGTAGTCTATCATTACAGAGGACGGGCACCGGGGAGCTGTTTTTT

V gene: TRBV19
CDR3 length: 14
J gene: TRBJ1-6
clone size: NA
D gene: TRBD1
CDR3 protein: CASSIRDRIRLLHF
CDR3 DNA: TGTGCCAGTAGTATAAGGGACAGAATTCGGCTCCTCCACTTT

V gene: TRBV27
CDR3 length: 15
J gene: TRBJ2-3
clone size: medium-sized
D gene: TRBD1
CDR3 protein: CASSPGQSRTDTQYF
CDR3 DNA: TGTGCCAGCAGCCCGGGACAGAGCCGCACAGATACGCAGTATTTT

V gene: TRBV19
CDR3 length: 14
J gene: TRBJ2-7
clone size: few
D gene: NA
CDR3 protein: CASSQGAGAAEQYF
CDR3 DNA: TGTGCCAGTAGTCAAGGGGCGGGGGCGGCCGAGCAGTACTTC

V gene: TRBV20-1
CDR3 length: 16
J gene: TRBJ1-3
clone size: NA
D gene: NA
CDR3 protein: CSASGAPGQPGNTIYF
CDR3 DNA: TGCAGTGCTAGTGGCGCCCCCGGACAGCCTGGAAACACCATATATTTT

V gene: TRBV7-2
CDR3 length: 15
J gene: TRBJ1-5
clone size: medium-sized
D gene: TRBD1
CDR3 protein: CASSFQGAENQPQHF
CDR3 DNA: TGTGCCAGCAGCTTCCAGGGGGCCGAGAATCAGCCCCAGCATTTT

V gene: TRBV7-9
CDR3 length: 14
J gene: TRBJ2-3
clone size: NA
D gene: NA
CDR3 protein: CASSWVLRTDTQYF
CDR3 DNA: TGTGCCAGCAGCTGGGTCCTCAGGACAGATACGCAGTATTTT

V gene: TRBV20-1
CDR3 length: 14
J gene: TRBJ1-1
clone size: NA
D gene: NA
CDR3 protein: CSARGGGGRAEAFF
CDR3 DNA: TGCAGTGCTCGAGGGGGAGGGGGTCGGGCTGAAGCTTTCTTT

V gene: TRBV15
CDR3 length: 16
J gene: TRBJ1-5
clone size: medium-sized
D gene: TRBD1
CDR3 protein: CATSRVGGQGNQPQHF
CDR3 DNA: TGTGCCACCAGCAGAGTTGGCGGACAGGGGAATCAGCCCCAGCATTTT

V gene: TRBV6-1
CDR3 length: 10
J gene: TRBJ2-7
clone size: NA
D gene: NA
CDR3 protein: CASGSYEQYF
CDR3 DNA: TGTGCCAGCGGATCGTACGAGCAGTACTTC

V gene: TRBV7-9
CDR3 length: 14
J gene: TRBJ2-7
clone size: medium-sized
D gene: TRBD1
CDR3 protein: CASSPRDREWEQYF
CDR3 DNA: TGTGCCAGCAGCCCCCGGGACAGGGAATGGGAGCAGTACTTC

V gene: TRBV29-1
CDR3 length: 13
J gene: TRBJ2-5
clone size: NA
D gene: TRBD1
CDR3 protein: CSVETGAQQTQYF
CDR3 DNA: TGCAGCGTAGAGACAGGGGCACAGCAGACCCAGTACTTC

V gene: TRBV10-3
CDR3 length: 15
J gene: TRBJ1-5
clone size: medium-sized
D gene: NA
CDR3 protein: CATEATGGGNQPQHF
CDR3 DNA: TGTGCCACCGAAGCGACGGGCGGCGGCAATCAGCCCCAGCATTTT

V gene: TRBV5-1
CDR3 length: 15
J gene: TRBJ2-5
clone size: NA
D gene: TRBD2
CDR3 protein: CASSLGSSGGETQYF
CDR3 DNA: TGCGCCAGCAGCTTGGGTAGTAGCGGGGGGGAGACCCAGTACTTC

V gene: TRBV19
CDR3 length: 15
J gene: TRBJ1-6
clone size: few
D gene: NA
CDR3 protein: CASSPPVGRNSPLHF
CDR3 DNA: TGTGCCAGTAGCCCCCCCGTAGGTCGGAATTCACCCCTCCACTTT

V gene: TRBV6-5
CDR3 length: 15
J gene: TRBJ1-5
clone size: medium-sized
D gene: TRBD1
CDR3 protein: CASSWTGVSNQPQHF
CDR3 DNA: TGTGCCAGCAGTTGGACAGGTGTTAGCAATCAGCCCCAGCATTTT

V gene: TRBV5-8
CDR3 length: 14
J gene: TRBJ1-2
clone size: NA
D gene: TRBD1
CDR3 protein: CASSTGTELYGYTF
CDR3 DNA: TGTGCCAGCAGCACCGGGACAGAACTTTATGGCTACACCTTC

V gene: TRBV18
CDR3 length: 14
J gene: TRBJ2-7
clone size: NA
D gene: NA
CDR3 protein: CASSPPKRSYEQYF
CDR3 DNA: TGTGCCAGCTCACCACCGAAGCGGAGCTACGAGCAGTACTTC

V gene: TRBV27
CDR3 length: 17
J gene: TRBJ2-2
clone size: few
D gene: NA
CDR3 protein: CASRQRGAEPNTGELFF
CDR3 DNA: TGTGCCAGCAGACAAAGGGGGGCGGAGCCGAACACCGGGGAGCTGTTTTTT

V gene: TRBV6-1
CDR3 length: 20
J gene: TRBJ2-1
clone size: NA
D gene: TRBD2
CDR3 protein: CASSEALRHRMGLAGGGQFF
CDR3 DNA: TGTGCCAGCAGTGAAGCGTTGAGACATAGGATGGGACTAGCGGGAGGGGGGCAGTTCTTC

V gene: TRBV20-1
CDR3 length: 12
J gene: TRBJ1-4
clone size: NA
D gene: NA
CDR3 protein: CSAKDMAGKLFF
CDR3 DNA: TGCAGTGCTAAAGATATGGCCGGAAAACTGTTTTTT

V gene: TRBV20-1
CDR3 length: 13
J gene: TRBJ1-2
clone size: NA
D gene: NA
CDR3 protein: CSARGRGGYGYTF
CDR3 DNA: TGCAGTGCTAGGGGGCGGGGCGGCTATGGCTACACCTTC

V gene: TRBV10-3
CDR3 length: 14
J gene: TRBJ2-1
clone size: NA
D gene: NA
CDR3 protein: CAISVEITDNEQFF
CDR3 DNA: TGTGCCATCAGTGTTGAGATTACCGACAATGAGCAGTTCTTC

V gene: TRBV7-3
CDR3 length: 14
J gene: TRBJ1-2
clone size: NA
D gene: NA
CDR3 protein: CASSLDGRNYGHTF
CDR3 DNA: TGTGCCAGCAGCTTAGACGGACGTAACTATGGCCACACCTTC

V gene: TRBV5-4
CDR3 length: 14
J gene: TRBJ2-7
clone size: NA
D gene: TRBD1
CDR3 protein: CASSLAIGGPEHYF
CDR3 DNA: TGTGCCAGCAGCTTGGCCATAGGGGGCCCGGAGCACTACTTC